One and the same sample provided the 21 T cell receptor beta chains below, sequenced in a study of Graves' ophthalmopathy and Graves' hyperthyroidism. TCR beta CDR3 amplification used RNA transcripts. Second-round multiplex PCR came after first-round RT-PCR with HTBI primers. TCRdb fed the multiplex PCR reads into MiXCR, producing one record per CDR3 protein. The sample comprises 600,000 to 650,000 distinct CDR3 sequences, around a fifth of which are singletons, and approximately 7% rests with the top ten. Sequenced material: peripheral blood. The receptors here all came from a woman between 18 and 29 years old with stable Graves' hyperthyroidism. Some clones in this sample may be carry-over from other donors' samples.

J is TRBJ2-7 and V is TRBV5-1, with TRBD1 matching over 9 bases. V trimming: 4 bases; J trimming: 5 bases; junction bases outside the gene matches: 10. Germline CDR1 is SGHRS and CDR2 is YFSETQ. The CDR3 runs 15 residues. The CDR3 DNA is TGCGCCAGCAGCGACCGGGACAGGGACAACAACGAGCAGTACTTC. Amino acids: CASSDRDRDNNEQYF. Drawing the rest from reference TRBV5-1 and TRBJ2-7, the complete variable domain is KAGVTQTPRYLIKTRGQQVTLSCSPISGHRSVSWYQQTPGQGLQFLFEYFSETQRNKGNFPGRFSGRQFSNSRSEMNVSTLELGDSALYLCASSDRDRDNNEQYFGPGTRLTVT.

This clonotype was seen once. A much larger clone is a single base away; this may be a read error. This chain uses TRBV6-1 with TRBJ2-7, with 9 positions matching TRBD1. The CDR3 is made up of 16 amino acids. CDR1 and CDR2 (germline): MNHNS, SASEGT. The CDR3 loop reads CASRGYRDRAQYEHYF. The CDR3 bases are TGTGCCAGCAGAGGATATCGGGACAGGGCTCAATATGAGCATTACTTC.

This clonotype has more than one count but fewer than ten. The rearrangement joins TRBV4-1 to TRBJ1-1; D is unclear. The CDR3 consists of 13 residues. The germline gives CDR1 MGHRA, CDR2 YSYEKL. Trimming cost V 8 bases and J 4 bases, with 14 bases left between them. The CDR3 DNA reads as TGCGCCAGCGGCCTCTGGTCGGGCACTGAAGCTTTCTTT. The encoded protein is CASGLWSGTEAFF.

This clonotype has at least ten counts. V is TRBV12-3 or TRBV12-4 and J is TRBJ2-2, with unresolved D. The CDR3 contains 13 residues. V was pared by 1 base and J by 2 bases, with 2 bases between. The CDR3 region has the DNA TGTGCCAGCAGTTTAGGAAACACCGGGGAGCTGTTTTTT. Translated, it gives CASSLGNTGELFF.

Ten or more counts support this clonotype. CDR3 in amino acids: CASSSQGGSPLHF. The DNA of the CDR3 is TGTGCCAGCAGTTCACAGGGGGGTTCACCCCTCCACTTT. The chain links TRBV27 to TRBJ1-6; 8 positions agree with TRBD1. The junction had 2 bases not matched to a gene; V was cut back by 4 bases and J by 9 bases. Germline CDR1 reads MNHEY; CDR2 reads SMNVEV (reference sequence). The CDR3 extends over 13 amino acids.

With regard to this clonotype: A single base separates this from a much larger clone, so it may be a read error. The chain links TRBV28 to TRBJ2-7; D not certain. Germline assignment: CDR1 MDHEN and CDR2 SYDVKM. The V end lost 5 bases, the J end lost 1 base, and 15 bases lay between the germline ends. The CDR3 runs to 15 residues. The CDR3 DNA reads TGTGCCAGCAGTGTAAGAAGTCGGCCGTCCTACGAGCAGTACTTC. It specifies CASSVRSRPSYEQYF.

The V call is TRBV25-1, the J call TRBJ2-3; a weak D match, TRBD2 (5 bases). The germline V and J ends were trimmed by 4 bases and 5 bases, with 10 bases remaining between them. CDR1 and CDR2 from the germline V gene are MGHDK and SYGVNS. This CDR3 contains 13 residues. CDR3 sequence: CASSARRGDTQYF. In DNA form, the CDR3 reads TGTGCCAGCAGTGCCCGACGGGGAGATACGCAGTATTTT.

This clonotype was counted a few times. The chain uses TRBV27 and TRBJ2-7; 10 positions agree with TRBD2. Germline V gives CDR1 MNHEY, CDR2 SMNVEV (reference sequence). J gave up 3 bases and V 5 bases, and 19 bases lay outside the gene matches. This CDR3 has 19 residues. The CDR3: CASSPKSDLAGERYYEQYF. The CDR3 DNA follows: TGTGCCAGCAGTCCAAAATCAGATCTAGCGGGAGAGAGGTACTACGAGCAGTACTTC.

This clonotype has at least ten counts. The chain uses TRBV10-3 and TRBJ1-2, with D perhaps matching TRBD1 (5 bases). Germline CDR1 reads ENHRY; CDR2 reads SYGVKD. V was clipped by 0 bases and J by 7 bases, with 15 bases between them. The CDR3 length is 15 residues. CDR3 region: CAISESTSRDSGYTF. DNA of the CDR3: TGTGCCATCAGTGAGTCGACCAGTCGGGACTCTGGCTACACCTTC.

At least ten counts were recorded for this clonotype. The CDR3 DNA reads TGTGCCAGCAGTTTCGGGCCAGCAGTAAGGACTGAAGCTTTCTTT. Translating it yields CASSFGPAVRTEAFF. V is TRBV12-3 or TRBV12-4 and J is TRBJ1-1; D remains ambiguous. Deletions cut 3 bases from V and 5 bases from J, with 16 bases between. The CDR3 length is 15 residues.

This CDR3 reads CASSLLGPGSLAGELFF. The DNA for the CDR3 is TGTGCCAGCAGCTTATTAGGCCCAGGGTCCCTAGCCGGGGAGCTGTTTTTT. The rearrangement uses TRBV7-3 and TRBJ2-2, with a possible D match to TRBD1 (5 bases). The germline V gene has CDR1 SGHTA and CDR2 FQGTGA. The CDR3 covers 17 residues. Trimming cost V 2 bases and J 6 bases, with 19 bases left between them.

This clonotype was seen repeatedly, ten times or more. The CDR3 region is CASSEPGWTNEQYF. The CDR3, as DNA: TGTGCCAGCAGTGAACCCGGTTGGACAAACGAGCAGTACTTC. The V gene is TRBV6-1, the J gene TRBJ2-7; tentatively, D is TRBD1 (5 bases). The CDR3 length is 14 residues. Trimming pared 2 bases from V and 5 bases from J, leaving 13 bases between. From germline, CDR1 is MNHNS and CDR2 SASEGT.

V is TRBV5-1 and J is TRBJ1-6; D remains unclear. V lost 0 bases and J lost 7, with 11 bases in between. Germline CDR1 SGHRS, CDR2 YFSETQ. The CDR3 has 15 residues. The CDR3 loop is CASSLVAGSNSPLHF. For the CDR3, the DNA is TGCGCCAGCAGCTTGGTGGCAGGATCGAATTCACCCCTCCACTTT. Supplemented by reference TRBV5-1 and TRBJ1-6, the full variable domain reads KAGVTQTPRYLIKTRGQQVTLSCSPISGHRSVSWYQQTPGQGLQFLFEYFSETQRNKGNFPGRFSGRQFSNSRSEMNVSTLELGDSALYLCASSLVAGSNSPLHFGNGTRLTVT.

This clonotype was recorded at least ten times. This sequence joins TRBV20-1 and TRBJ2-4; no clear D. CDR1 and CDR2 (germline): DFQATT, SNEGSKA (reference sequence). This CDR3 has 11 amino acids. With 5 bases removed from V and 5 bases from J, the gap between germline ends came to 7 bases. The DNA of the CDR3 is TGCAGTGCTCGGTCCGAAAACATTCAGTACTTC. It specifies CSARSENIQYF.

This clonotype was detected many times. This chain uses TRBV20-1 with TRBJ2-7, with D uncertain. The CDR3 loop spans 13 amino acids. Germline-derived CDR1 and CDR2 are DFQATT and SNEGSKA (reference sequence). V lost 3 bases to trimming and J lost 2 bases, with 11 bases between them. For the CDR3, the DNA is TGCAGTGCTAGTAATGGGCCCACCTACGAGCAGTACTTC. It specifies CSASNGPTYEQYF.

CDR3 sequence reads: CASVPQRTYEQYF. The CDR3, as DNA: TGTGCCAGCGTGCCTCAAAGGACCTACGAGCAGTACTTC. The V call is TRBV6-1, the J call TRBJ2-7; D remains unclear. CDR1 is MNHNS and CDR2 is SASEGT in the germline V gene. The V end lost 8 bases, the J end lost 2 bases, and 13 bases lay between the germline ends. This CDR3 has 13 amino acids.

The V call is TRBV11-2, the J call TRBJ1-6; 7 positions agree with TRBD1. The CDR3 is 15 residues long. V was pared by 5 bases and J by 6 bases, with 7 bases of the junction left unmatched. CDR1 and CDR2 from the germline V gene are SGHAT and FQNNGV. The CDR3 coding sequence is TGTGCCAGCAGCACTAGGGGACAGTCTAATTCACCCCTCCACTTT. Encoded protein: CASSTRGQSNSPLHF.

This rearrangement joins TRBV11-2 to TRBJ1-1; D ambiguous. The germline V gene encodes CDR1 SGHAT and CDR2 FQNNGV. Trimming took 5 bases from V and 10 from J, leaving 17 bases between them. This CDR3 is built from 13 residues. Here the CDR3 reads CASSIGPVRRAFF. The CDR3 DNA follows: TGTGCCAGCAGCATAGGCCCCGTGCGGAGAGCTTTCTTT.

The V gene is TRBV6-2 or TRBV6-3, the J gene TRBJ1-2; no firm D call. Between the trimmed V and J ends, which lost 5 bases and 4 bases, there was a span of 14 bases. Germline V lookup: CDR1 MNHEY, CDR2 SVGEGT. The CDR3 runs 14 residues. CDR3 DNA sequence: TGTGCCAGCAGTCAAGGGCAGGCCATCTATGGCTACACCTTC. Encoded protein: CASSQGQAIYGYTF.

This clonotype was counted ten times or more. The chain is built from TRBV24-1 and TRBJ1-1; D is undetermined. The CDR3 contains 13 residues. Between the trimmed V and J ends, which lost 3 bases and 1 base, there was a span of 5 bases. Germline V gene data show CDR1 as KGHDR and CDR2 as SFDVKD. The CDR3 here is CATSDKGNTEAFF. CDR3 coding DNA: TGTGCCACCAGTGATAAGGGGAACACTGAAGCTTTCTTT.

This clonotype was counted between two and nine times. The CDR3: CASSYGTGGPEAFF. The CDR3 DNA reads as TGTGCCAGCAGTTATGGGACAGGGGGGCCTGAAGCTTTCTTT. The gene calls are TRBV6-5 and TRBJ1-1; TRBD1 aligns across 11 bases. J was trimmed by 6 bases and V by 3 bases; bases with no gene match: 3. CDR1 is MNHEY, CDR2 SVGAGI, per germline. The CDR3 runs to 14 residues.